The rows below give T cell receptor beta chains drawn from one sample of a study of CD8 T cells in ankylosing spondylitis. One entry per CDR3 protein results from TCRdb running MiXCR on the 5' RACE reads. The table records approximately 250,000 distinct CDR3 sequences, roughly a quarter of them present only once. Material for sequencing was blood, either unsorted or a sorted T cell fraction (not recorded which). The receptors shown here come from a male donor with ankylosing spondylitis or in good health (not recorded which). CDR3s leave out the opening cysteine and the closing phenylalanine or tryptophan.

>TRBV10-3|TRBJ2-5
AISLRGRQQETQY
>TRBV6-1|TRBJ2-1
ASRQAGAGLNEQF
>TRBV4-2|TRBJ2-1
ASSQGGGGGVLNEQF
>TRBV7-9|TRBJ2-1
ASSVTADEQF
>TRBV15|TRBJ2-5
ATSRDRTSGATQY
>TRBV5-1|TRBJ2-2
ASSRQGANTGELF
>TRBV11-3|TRBJ1-1
ASSPQGLGEAF
>TRBV6-2/TRBV6-3|TRBJ2-3
ASSYFRDTQY
>TRBV7-2|TRBJ1-5
ASSSPGTLSNQPQH
>TRBV12-3/TRBV12-4|TRBJ1-1
ASSDGITEAF
>TRBV5-1|TRBJ2-1
ASSPDPGPESAQF
>TRBV20-1|TRBJ2-3
SARAGGADTQY
>TRBV29-1|TRBJ2-1
SVGRHVSYNEQF
>TRBV2|TRBJ2-2
ASSDAITGELF
>TRBV20-1|TRBJ2-3
SAPPVLGGWTDTQY
>TRBV6-1|TRBJ2-7
ASSGGPPVTYEQY
>TRBV24-1|TRBJ2-1
ATGVGDRGYNEQF
>TRBV20-1|TRBJ2-5
SARGGQGYGTQY
>TRBV20-1|TRBJ2-1
SASAGGLHNEQF
>TRBV20-1|TRBJ1-4
SAREPGGPEKLF